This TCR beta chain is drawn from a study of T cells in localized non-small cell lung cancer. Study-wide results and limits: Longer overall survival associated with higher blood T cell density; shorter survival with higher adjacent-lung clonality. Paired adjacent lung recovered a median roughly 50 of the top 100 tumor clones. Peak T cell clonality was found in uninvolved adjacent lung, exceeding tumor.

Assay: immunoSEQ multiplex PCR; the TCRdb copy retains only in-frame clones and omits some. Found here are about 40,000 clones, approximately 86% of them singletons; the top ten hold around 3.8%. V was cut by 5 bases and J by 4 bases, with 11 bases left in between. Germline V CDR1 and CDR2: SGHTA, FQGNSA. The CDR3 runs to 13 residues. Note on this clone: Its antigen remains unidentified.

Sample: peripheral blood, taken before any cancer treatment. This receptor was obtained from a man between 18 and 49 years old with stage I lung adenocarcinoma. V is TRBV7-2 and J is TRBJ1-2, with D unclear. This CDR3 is CASSPDYSYGYTF. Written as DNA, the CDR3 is TGTGCCAGCAGCCCAGATTATTCCTATGGCTACACCTTC.